Each of the 13 T cell receptor beta chains below was sequenced from the same sample in a study of T cell responses to AZD1222 COVID-19 vaccine. The data were produced by immunoSEQ multiplex PCR, yet TCRdb's version contains in-frame clones alone and is incomplete. The sample lists 240,000 or so clones, about 92% seen once, with roughly 0.51% in the top ten. The sequencing here drew on peripheral blood, taken on day 0 of AZD1222 vaccination. The receptors derive from an adult in good health.

This chain joins TRBV14 and TRBJ1-1, with 9 bases fitting TRBD1. Trimming removed 4 bases from V and 7 bases from J; junction bases left unmatched: 10. Germline V gives CDR1 SGHDN, CDR2 FVKESK. This CDR3 spans 15 amino acids. The CDR3 is CASSRGTGIEGEAFF. DNA of the CDR3: TGTGCCAGCAGCCGAGGGACAGGGATTGAGGGTGAAGCTTTCTTT.

V usage is TRBV28 and J usage is TRBJ1-4; a weak D match, TRBD1 (6 bases). V lost 2 bases and J lost 2, with 9 bases in between. The CDR3 totals 15 residues. Germline-derived CDR1 and CDR2 are MDHEN and SYDVKM. CDR3 bases: TGTGCCAGCAGTTTACACACAGGGACTAATGAAAAACTGTTTTTT. Encoded protein: CASSLHTGTNEKLFF.

The V and J genes are TRBV28 and TRBJ2-3; TRBD2 aligns across 8 bases. In germline, CDR1 is MDHEN, CDR2 SYDVKM. The CDR3 sequence is 18 residues long. V was clipped by 2 bases and J by 2 bases; unmatched bases: 12. Here the CDR3 reads CASSLPQKTSVYTDTQYF. In DNA form, the CDR3 reads TGTGCCAGCAGTTTACCTCAAAAGACTAGCGTCTACACAGATACGCAGTATTTT.

This chain joins TRBV2 and TRBJ2-5; D perhaps matches TRBD2 (5 bases). This CDR3 has 12 amino acids. Germline V gives CDR1 SNHLY, CDR2 FYNNEI. The ends were cut back, 7 bases at V and 2 bases at J, with 8 bases in the middle. Written as DNA, the CDR3 is TGTGCCAGCAATCGGGGTCAAGAGACCCAGTACTTC. This gives the protein CASNRGQETQYF.

The chain recombines TRBV7-6 with TRBJ2-1, with a possible D match to TRBD2 (6 bases). V gave up 5 bases and J gave up 6 bases, with 17 bases separating them. Germline V CDR1 and CDR2: SGHVS, FNYEAQ. The CDR3 length is 15 residues. CDR3 amino acids: CASSPGTPLSNEQFF. The CDR3 DNA reads TGTGCCAGCAGCCCGGGGACTCCATTGAGCAATGAGCAGTTCTTC.

The chain has TRBV5-1 and TRBJ2-1, with 12 bases that match TRBD2. The CDR3 consists of 15 residues. With V trimmed by 2 bases and J by 6 bases, 3 bases remained unmatched. CDR1 is SGHRS and CDR2 is YFSETQ in the germline V gene. CDR3 nucleotide sequence: TGCGCCAGCAGCTTCTCACTAGCGGGAGGCAATGAGCAGTTCTTC. This gives the protein CASSFSLAGGNEQFF. The full variable domain, rest sourced from reference TRBV5-1 and TRBJ2-1, is KAGVTQTPRYLIKTRGQQVTLSCSPISGHRSVSWYQQTPGQGLQFLFEYFSETQRNKGNFPGRFSGRQFSNSRSEMNVSTLELGDSALYLCASSFSLAGGNEQFFGPGTRLTVL.

The sample holds one count of this clone. This chain joins TRBV7-2 and TRBJ2-2, with 15 nucleotides matching TRBD2. V shed 4 bases and J 1 base; nucleotides not matched to a gene: 4. The CDR3 covers 18 residues. Germline values: CDR1 SGHTA, CDR2 FQGNSA. CDR3 nucleotides: TGTGCCAGCAGCTCGGGACTAGCGGGAGGTGGGAACACCGGGGAGCTGTTTTTT. It encodes CASSSGLAGGGNTGELFF. Together with reference TRBV7-2 and TRBJ2-2, the CDR3 gives the full variable domain: GAGVSQSPSNKVTEKGKDVELRCDPISGHTALYWYRQSLGQGLEFLIYFQGNSAPDKSGLPSDRFSAERTGGSVSTLTIQRTQQEDSAVYLCASSSGLAGGGNTGELFFGEGSRLTVL.

The V gene is TRBV7-6, the J gene TRBJ2-5; 13 positions agree with TRBD2. Germline CDR1 SGHVS, CDR2 FNYEAQ. The junction had 2 bases not matched to a gene; V was cut back by 5 bases and J by 2 bases. The CDR3 contains 15 residues. For the CDR3, the DNA is TGTGCCAGCAGCCCACTAGCGGGGGGGCAAGAGACCCAGTACTTC. This encodes CASSPLAGGQETQYF.

This clone was detected only once. J is TRBJ1-1 and V is TRBV28; possible D gene TRBD1, 5 bases. Per germline, CDR1 MDHEN and CDR2 SYDVKM. Trimming took off 3 bases at V and 8 bases at J, with 13 bases between the two ends. This CDR3 comprises 13 residues. CDR3 bases: TGTGCCAGCAGTTTCCGACAGTCAGTAGAAGCTTTCTTT. Translated, it gives CASSFRQSVEAFF.

This chain uses TRBV5-1 with TRBJ2-2; D is uncertain. The CDR3 totals 15 residues. The V gene lost 1 base and the J gene lost 1 base, with 8 bases spanning the gap. Germline V gene data show CDR1 as SGHRS and CDR2 as YFSETQ. In DNA, the CDR3 is TGCGCCAGCAGCTTGCCCCCTGGGAACACCGGGGAGCTGTTTTTT. Residues: CASSLPPGNTGELFF.

The J gene is TRBJ2-7, the V gene TRBV3-1 (or the pseudogene TRBV3-2), with D perhaps TRBD2 (6 bases). CDR1 is LGHDT and CDR2 is YNNKEL in the germline V gene (reference sequence). This CDR3 region has 16 residues. Trimming took off 0 bases at V and 0 bases at J, with 12 bases between the two ends. CDR3 nucleotides: TGTGCCAGCAGCCAAGAAGTCCGGGGGTACTCCTACGAGCAGTACTTC. It encodes CASSQEVRGYSYEQYF.

J is TRBJ2-7 and V is TRBV7-8, with a tentative D call TRBD1 (6 bases). CDR1 and CDR2 from the germline V gene are SGHVS and FQNEAQ. This CDR3 spans 13 amino acids. The germline V and J ends were trimmed by 3 bases and 7 bases, with 13 bases remaining between them. The CDR3 region has the DNA TGTGCCAGCAGCTTTCCGGACAGAAGGGAGCAGTACTTC. It translates to CASSFPDRREQYF.

The chain couples TRBV28 to TRBJ2-7; TRBD1 is a possible D gene (6 bases). This CDR3 has 14 residues. V lost 5 bases to trimming and J lost 1 base, with 12 bases between them. Germline loops: CDR1 MDHEN, CDR2 SYDVKM. The CDR3: CASSTQDRSYEQYF. For the CDR3, the DNA is TGTGCCAGCAGTACCCAGGACAGATCCTACGAGCAGTACTTC.